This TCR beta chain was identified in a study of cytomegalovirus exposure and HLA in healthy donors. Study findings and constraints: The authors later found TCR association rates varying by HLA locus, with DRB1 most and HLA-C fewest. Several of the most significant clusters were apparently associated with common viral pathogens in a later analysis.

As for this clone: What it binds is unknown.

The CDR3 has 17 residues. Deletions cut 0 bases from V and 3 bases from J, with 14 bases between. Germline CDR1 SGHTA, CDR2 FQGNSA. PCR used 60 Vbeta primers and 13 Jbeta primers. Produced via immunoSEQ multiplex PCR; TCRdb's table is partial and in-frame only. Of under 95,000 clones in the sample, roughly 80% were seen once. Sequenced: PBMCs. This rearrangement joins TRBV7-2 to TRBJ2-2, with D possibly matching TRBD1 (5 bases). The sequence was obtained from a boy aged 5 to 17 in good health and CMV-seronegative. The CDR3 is CASSLAAYLQDTGELFF. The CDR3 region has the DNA TGTGCCAGCAGCTTAGCAGCCTATTTACAGGACACCGGGGAGCTGTTTTTT.